The 4 T cell receptor beta chains presented below share a single source sample, sequenced in a study of T cells after somatic rescue of genetic block. Produced via immunoSEQ multiplex PCR; TCRdb's table is partial and in-frame only. This table holds around 57,000 clones, approximately 96% found once. Sequenced material: peripheral blood mononuclear cells (PBMCs). The receptors were sampled from a child in the first two years of life.

The genes are TRBV7-2 and TRBJ1-1; no definite D call. Germline V gene sequence: CDR1 SGHTA, CDR2 FQGNSA. The CDR3 covers 15 residues. V was clipped by 3 bases and J by 1 base, with 12 bases between them. CDR3 residues: CASSFGLPPNTEAFF. The CDR3 DNA reads TGTGCCAGCAGCTTCGGACTTCCCCCGAACACTGAAGCTTTCTTT.

V gene TRBV25-1 combines with J gene TRBJ2-2, with D perhaps TRBD2 (5 bases). CDR3 length: 16 amino acids. The V and J ends lost 3 bases and 4 bases respectively, with 15 bases between them. Germline CDR1 MGHDK, CDR2 SYGVNS. CDR3 DNA: TGTGCCAGCAGTGACCCCCCCGGGGTTCGCACCGGGGAGCTGTTTTTT. Amino acid sequence: CASSDPPGVRTGELFF.

This clone was found once. The chain has TRBV4-1 and TRBJ2-7; TRBD2 aligns across 7 bases. This CDR3 region has 15 residues. V dropped 1 base and J dropped 0; count of bases not matched to a gene: 3. Germline V CDR1 and CDR2: MGHRA, YSYEKL. CDR3 protein: CASSQAPSGSYEQYF. In DNA, the CDR3 is TGCGCCAGCAGCCAAGCACCTAGCGGCTCCTACGAGCAGTACTTC.

The chain recombines TRBV6-1 with TRBJ2-3; tentatively, D is TRBD1 (5 bases). The CDR3 extends over 11 amino acids. Trimming removed 4 bases at V and 9 bases at J, with 8 bases between. Germline V gene data show CDR1 as MNHNS and CDR2 as SASEGT. CDR3 in DNA: TGTGCCAGCAGTGCTGGACAAACGCAGTATTTT. It translates to CASSAGQTQYF.